This is a list of T cell receptor beta chains from one sample in a study of human T cells and chemical hapten exposure. TCRdb re-called the RACE reads with MiXCR, one entry per CDR3 protein. The sample lists some 360,000 distinct CDR3 sequences, approximately 5% occurring once. The sequencing used whole blood, collected in connection with sensitization to the hapten diphenylcyclopropenone (DPC). These receptors were taken from a woman aged 45-59 years with alopecia areata. Some clones in this sample may be carry-over from other donors' samples. The CDR3 runs from the conserved cysteine through the conserved F or W. A D gene is named only where the DNA matches it firmly. Clone size is stated in some rows and not others, as once, few, many or a class when expanded.

>.|.|TRBV20-1|TRBJ1-6
CSPLDGSYNSPLHF
TGCAGTCCATTAGATGGCTCCTATAATTCACCCCTCCACTTT
>TRBD1|.|TRBV27|TRBJ2-1
CASSTDRGTYNEQFF
TGTGCCAGCAGTACCGACAGGGGTACCTACAATGAGCAGTTCTTC
>.|many|TRBV6-2/TRBV6-3|TRBJ1-1
CASNPRGQNEAFF
TGTGCCAGCAATCCCCGTGGACAGAATGAAGCTTTCTTT
>.|.|TRBV3-1|TRBJ2-3
CASSGGGTSTDTQYF
TGTGCCAGCAGCGGAGGGGGTACTAGCACAGATACGCAGTATTTT
>.|few|TRBV7-8|TRBJ1-5
CASSSHDRNQPQHF
TGTGCCAGCAGCTCCCATGACAGGAATCAGCCCCAGCATTTT
>TRBD1|.|TRBV12-5|TRBJ1-1
CASGTGSLANTEAFF
TGTGCTAGTGGGACAGGGAGCCTTGCGAACACTGAAGCTTTCTTT
>.|few|TRBV12-3/TRBV12-4|TRBJ2-1
CATTPPAGNEQFF
TGTGCCACGACTCCCCCCGCGGGGAATGAGCAGTTCTTC
>.|.|TRBV5-1|TRBJ2-3
CASIQQDTDTQYF
TGCGCCAGCATTCAACAAGACACAGATACGCAGTATTTT
>TRBD2|few|TRBV20-1|TRBJ2-1
CSARESGSSYNEQFF
TGCAGTGCTAGGGAGAGCGGGAGCTCCTACAATGAGCAGTTCTTC
>TRBD1|many|TRBV29-1|TRBJ1-2
CSVEENRGYYGYTF
TGCAGCGTTGAAGAAAACAGGGGATACTATGGCTACACCTTC
>.|many|TRBV4-1|TRBJ1-1
CASSQDPGSTEAFF
TGCGCCAGCAGCCAAGATCCGGGATCCACTGAAGCTTTCTTT
>.|.|TRBV7-2|TRBJ2-2
CASSPDSLGYTGELFF
TGTGCCAGCAGCCCAGATAGCCTAGGTTACACCGGGGAGCTGTTTTTT
>.|.|TRBV5-4|TRBJ2-7
CASSLGARYEQYF
TGTGCCAGCAGCTTGGGAGCCCGCTACGAGCAGTACTTC
>TRBD2|few|TRBV6-5|TRBJ2-3
CASSYSGLAGGKDTQYF
TGTGCCAGCAGTTACTCGGGACTAGCGGGGGGCAAAGATACGCAGTATTTT
>.|many|TRBV3-1|TRBJ1-6
CASSRTDNSPLHF
TGTGCCAGCAGCCGGACAGATAATTCACCCCTCCACTTT
>.|many|TRBV5-1|TRBJ2-1
CASSFSGISEQFF
TGCGCCAGCAGCTTCTCAGGTATTTCGGAGCAGTTCTTC
>TRBD1|many|TRBV29-1|TRBJ1-2
CSVPRGPSPGGGYTF
TGCAGCGTCCCGAGGGGGCCTTCTCCGGGTGGTGGCTACACCTTC
>.|many|TRBV10-3|TRBJ2-7
CAIGDNSYEQYF
TGTGCCATCGGTGACAACTCCTACGAGCAGTACTTC
>.|few|TRBV28|TRBJ1-2
CASSLLLSGGYTF
TGTGCCAGCAGTCTACTTTTATCAGGCGGCTACACCTTC
>.|few|TRBV7-3|TRBJ1-1
CASSPRADGTEAFF
TGTGCCAGCAGCCCCCGCGCGGATGGGACTGAAGCTTTCTTT
>TRBD2|many|TRBV18|TRBJ2-3
CASSLQRGGSDTQYF
TGTGCCAGCTCACTCCAGCGGGGGGGCTCAGATACGCAGTATTTT
>TRBD2|many|TRBV6-2/TRBV6-3|TRBJ2-1
CASSSISGGNEQFF
TGTGCCAGCAGTTCCATTAGCGGGGGGAATGAGCAGTTCTTC
>.|few|TRBV20-1|TRBJ2-7
CSARDQERSYEQYF
TGCAGTGCTAGAGATCAGGAGCGGTCCTACGAGCAGTACTTC
>.|few|TRBV3-1|TRBJ2-3
CASSPLRLGSKTDTQYF
TGTGCCAGCAGTCCCCTCCGGCTCGGGAGTAAGACAGATACGCAGTATTTT
>.|many|TRBV4-1|TRBJ1-3
CASSQGFGSLSGNTIYF
TGCGCCAGCAGCCAAGGGTTCGGAAGTCTCTCTGGAAACACCATATATTTT
>.|few|TRBV6-1|TRBJ1-5
CASRGGGGSNQPQHF
TGTGCCAGCAGAGGAGGAGGGGGGAGCAATCAGCCCCAGCATTTT
>.|few|TRBV4-1|TRBJ1-4
CASSQDSGAVNEKLFF
TGCGCCAGCAGCCAAGATTCCGGGGCCGTTAATGAAAAACTGTTTTTT
>.|many|TRBV29-1|TRBJ2-7
CSVWVRTPTYEQYF
TGCAGCGTTTGGGTTCGGACCCCAACCTACGAGCAGTACTTC
>.|few|TRBV20-1|TRBJ1-1
CSAVGRLMNTEAFF
TGCAGTGCGGTGGGACGGCTCATGAACACTGAAGCTTTCTTT
>.|.|TRBV12-3/TRBV12-4|TRBJ1-1
CASSLYIYTEAFF
TGTGCCAGCAGTTTGTACATTTACACTGAAGCTTTCTTT
>TRBD1|many|TRBV6-2/TRBV6-3|TRBJ2-1
CASKGVTGQSYNEQFF
TGTGCCAGCAAGGGAGTAACGGGACAGTCCTACAATGAGCAGTTCTTC
>.|.|TRBV7-9|TRBJ1-1
CASSPPAHNLRGAFF
TGTGCCAGCAGCCCCCCCGCCCACAACCTGAGGGGAGCTTTCTTT
>TRBD1|few|TRBV29-1|TRBJ2-7
CSATGQGFSYEQYF
TGCAGCGCGACCGGACAGGGGTTTTCCTACGAGCAGTACTTC
>.|.|TRBV4-2|TRBJ2-4
CASSQEEGQRGNIQYF
TGTGCCAGCAGCCAGGAGGAGGGACAGCGGGGAAACATTCAGTACTTC
>.|many|TRBV11-2|TRBJ2-5
CASSLSPAATQYF
TGTGCCAGCAGCTTGTCCCCCGCCGCGACCCAGTACTTC
>TRBD1|many|TRBV20-1|TRBJ2-5
CSATRDRRQETQYF
TGCAGTGCAACTCGGGACAGGAGGCAAGAGACCCAGTACTTC
>.|many|TRBV5-1|TRBJ1-1
CASSLVQDTEAFF
TGCGCCAGCAGCTTGGTCCAGGATACTGAAGCTTTCTTT